This record looks at one T cell receptor (beta chain) sequence and its context. This record comes from a study of identical twins. TCRdb recomputed calls from the 5' RACE reads with MiXCR, one row per CDR3 protein. This sample has more than 600,000 distinct CDR3 sequences, with about 20% found just once. A further study also used this sample, focusing on T cells expressing NK-cell markers.

The source material was PBMCs. This sequence was found in a woman younger than 30 in good health.

CDR3 coding DNA: TGTGCCAGCAGTTGGAGCGGGATTTCCTACAATGAGCAGTTCTTC. Translated: CASSWSGISYNEQFF. The rearrangement links TRBV12-3 or TRBV12-4 to TRBJ2-1, with 7 bases that match TRBD2. The CDR3 consists of 15 residues. Trimming removed 4 bases from V and 1 base from J; junction bases left unmatched: 4.